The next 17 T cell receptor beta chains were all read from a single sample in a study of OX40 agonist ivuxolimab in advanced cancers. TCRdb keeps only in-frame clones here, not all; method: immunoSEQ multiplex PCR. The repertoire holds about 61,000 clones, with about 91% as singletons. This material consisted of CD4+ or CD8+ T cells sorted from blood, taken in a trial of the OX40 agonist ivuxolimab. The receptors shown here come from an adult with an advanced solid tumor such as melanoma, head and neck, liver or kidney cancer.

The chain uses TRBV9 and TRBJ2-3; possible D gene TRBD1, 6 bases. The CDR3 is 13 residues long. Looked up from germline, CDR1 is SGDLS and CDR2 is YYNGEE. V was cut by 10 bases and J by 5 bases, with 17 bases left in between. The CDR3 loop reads CAGSAGVLDTQYF. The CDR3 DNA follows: TGTGCCGGGAGTGCAGGGGTATTAGATACGCAGTATTTT.

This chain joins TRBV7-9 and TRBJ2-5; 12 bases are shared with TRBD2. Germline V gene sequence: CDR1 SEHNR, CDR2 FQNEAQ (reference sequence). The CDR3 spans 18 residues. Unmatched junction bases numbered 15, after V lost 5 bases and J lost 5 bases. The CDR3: CASSTKLAGGSIGETQYF. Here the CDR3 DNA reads TGTGCCAGCAGCACCAAACTAGCGGGAGGCTCAATAGGGGAGACCCAGTACTTC.

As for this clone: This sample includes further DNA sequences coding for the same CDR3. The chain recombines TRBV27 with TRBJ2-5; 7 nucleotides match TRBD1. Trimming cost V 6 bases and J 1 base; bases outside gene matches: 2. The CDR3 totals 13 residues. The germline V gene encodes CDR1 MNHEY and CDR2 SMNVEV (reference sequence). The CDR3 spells CASSRDSQETQYF. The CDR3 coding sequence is TGTGCCAGCAGCCGGGACAGCCAAGAGACCCAGTACTTC.

CDR3 sequence (DNA): TGTGCCAGCAGTATAGGGAATAGCAATCAGCCCCAGCATTTT. Translation: CASSIGNSNQPQHF. J is TRBJ1-5 and V is TRBV6-5, with D unresolved. Deletions cut 5 bases from V and 0 bases from J, with 8 bases between. This CDR3 comprises 14 residues. Per the germline V gene, CDR1 is MNHEY and CDR2 is SVGAGI.

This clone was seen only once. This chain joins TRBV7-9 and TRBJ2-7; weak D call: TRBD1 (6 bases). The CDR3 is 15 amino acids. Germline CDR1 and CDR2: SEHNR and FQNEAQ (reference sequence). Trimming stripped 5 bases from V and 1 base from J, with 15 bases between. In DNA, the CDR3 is TGTGCCAGCAGCCAACCCAGGACAGCATCCTACGAGCAGTACTTC. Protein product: CASSQPRTASYEQYF. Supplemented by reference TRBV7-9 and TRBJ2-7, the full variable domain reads DTGVSQNPRHKITKRGQNVTFRCDPISEHNRLYWYRQTLGQGPEFLTYFQNEAQLEKSRLLSDRFSAERPKGSFSTLEIQRTEQGDSAMYLCASSQPRTASYEQYFGPGTRLTVT.

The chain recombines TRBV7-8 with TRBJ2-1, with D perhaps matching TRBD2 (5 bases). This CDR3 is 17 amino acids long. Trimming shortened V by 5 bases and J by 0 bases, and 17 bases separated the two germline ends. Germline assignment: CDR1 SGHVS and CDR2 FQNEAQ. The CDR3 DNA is TGTGCCAGCAGCCCACAAGATGACTACAGCTCCTACAATGAGCAGTTCTTC. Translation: CASSPQDDYSSYNEQFF. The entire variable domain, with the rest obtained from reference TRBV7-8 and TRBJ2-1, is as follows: GAGVSQSPRYKVAKRGQDVALRCDPISGHVSLFWYQQALGQGPEFLTYFQNEAQLDKSGLPSDRFFAERPEGSVSTLKIQRTQQEDSAVYLCASSPQDDYSSYNEQFFGPGTRLTVL.

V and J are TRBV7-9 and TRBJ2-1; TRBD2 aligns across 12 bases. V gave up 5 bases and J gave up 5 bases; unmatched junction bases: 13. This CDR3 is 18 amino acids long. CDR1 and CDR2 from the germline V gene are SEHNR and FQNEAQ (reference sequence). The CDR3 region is CASSPRLAGELNHNEQFF. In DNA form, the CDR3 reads TGTGCCAGCAGCCCGAGACTAGCGGGAGAGCTAAATCACAATGAGCAGTTCTTC.

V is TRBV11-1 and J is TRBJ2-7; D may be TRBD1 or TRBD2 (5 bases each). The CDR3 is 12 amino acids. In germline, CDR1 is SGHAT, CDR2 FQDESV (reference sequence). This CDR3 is CASRDPGDEQYF. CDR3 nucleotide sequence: TGTGCTTCCCGGGACCCCGGGGACGAGCAGTACTTC. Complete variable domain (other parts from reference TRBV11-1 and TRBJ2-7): EAEVAQSPRYKITEKSQAVAFWCDPISGHATLYWYRQILGQGPELLVQFQDESVVDDSQLPKDRFSAERLKGVDSTLKIQPAELGDSAMYLCASRDPGDEQYFGPGTRLTVT.

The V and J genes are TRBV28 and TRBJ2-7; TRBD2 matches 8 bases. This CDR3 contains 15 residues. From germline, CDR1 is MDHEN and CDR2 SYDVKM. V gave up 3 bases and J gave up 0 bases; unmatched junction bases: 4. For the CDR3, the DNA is TGTGCCAGCAGTTTTGGACTAGCCAGCTCCTACGAGCAGTACTTC. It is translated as CASSFGLASSYEQYF.

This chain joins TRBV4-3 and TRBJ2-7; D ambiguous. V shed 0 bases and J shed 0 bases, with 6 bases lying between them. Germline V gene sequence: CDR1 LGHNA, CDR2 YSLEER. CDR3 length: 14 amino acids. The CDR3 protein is CASSQDVASYEQYF. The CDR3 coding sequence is TGCGCCAGCAGCCAAGATGTAGCCTCCTACGAGCAGTACTTC.

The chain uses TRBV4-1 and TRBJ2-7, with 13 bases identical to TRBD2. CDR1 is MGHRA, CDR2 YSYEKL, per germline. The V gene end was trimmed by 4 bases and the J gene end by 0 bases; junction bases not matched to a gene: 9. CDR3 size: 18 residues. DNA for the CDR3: TGCGCCAGCAGCCTTACCGGGACTAGCGGGGCTAGCTCCTACGAGCAGTACTTC. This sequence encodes CASSLTGTSGASSYEQYF.

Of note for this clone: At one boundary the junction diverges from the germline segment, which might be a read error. The CDR3 DNA is TGTGCCAGCAGACAAGATTACGGGAATTCACCCCTCCACTTT. This translates into CASRQDYGNSPLHF. This chain uses TRBV4-2 with TRBJ1-6; no firm D call. CDR3 length: 14 residues. Per the germline V gene, CDR1 is LGHNA and CDR2 is YNFKEQ.

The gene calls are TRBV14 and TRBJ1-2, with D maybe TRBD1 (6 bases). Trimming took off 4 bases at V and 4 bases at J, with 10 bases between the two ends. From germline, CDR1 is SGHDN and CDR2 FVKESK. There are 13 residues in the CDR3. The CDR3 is CASSPQGGYGYTF. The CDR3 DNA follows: TGTGCCAGCAGCCCACAGGGCGGCTATGGCTACACCTTC.

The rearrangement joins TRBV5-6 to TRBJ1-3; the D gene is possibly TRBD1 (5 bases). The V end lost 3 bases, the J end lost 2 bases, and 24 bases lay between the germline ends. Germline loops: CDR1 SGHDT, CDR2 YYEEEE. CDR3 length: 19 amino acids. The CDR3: CASSSLDKALSDPGNTIYF. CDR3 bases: TGTGCCAGCAGCTCCTTGGACAAGGCCCTCTCGGACCCTGGAAACACCATATATTTT.

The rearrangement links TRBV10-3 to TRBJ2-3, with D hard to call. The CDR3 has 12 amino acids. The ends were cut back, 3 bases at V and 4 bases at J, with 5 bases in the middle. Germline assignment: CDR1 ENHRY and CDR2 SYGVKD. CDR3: CAISDGPDTQYF. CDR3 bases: TGTGCCATCAGTGACGGGCCAGATACGCAGTATTTT.

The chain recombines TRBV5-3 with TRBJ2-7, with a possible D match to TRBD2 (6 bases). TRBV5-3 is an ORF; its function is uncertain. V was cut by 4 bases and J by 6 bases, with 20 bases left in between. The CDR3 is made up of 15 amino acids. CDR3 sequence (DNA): TGTGCCAGAAGCAGCTGGACTAACCTCCTCTCCGAGCAGTACTTC. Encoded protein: CARSSWTNLLSEQYF.

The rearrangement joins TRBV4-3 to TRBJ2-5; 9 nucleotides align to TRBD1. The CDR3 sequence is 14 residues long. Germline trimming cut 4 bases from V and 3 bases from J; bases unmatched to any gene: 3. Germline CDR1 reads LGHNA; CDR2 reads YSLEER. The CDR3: CASSRGTGKETQYF. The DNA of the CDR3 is TGCGCCAGCAGCCGCGGGACAGGGAAAGAGACCCAGTACTTC.